This entry features one T cell receptor beta chain sequence. Its antigen is unknown. Trimming removed 3 bases at V and 0 bases at J, with 11 bases between. The CDR3 totals 16 residues. Germline CDR1 and CDR2: KGHSH and LQKENI. The data stem from a study of cytomegalovirus exposure and HLA in healthy donors. Study conclusions and caveats: Later genetic work tied a missense DCLRE1C variant to beta-chain V and J trimming. As confirmed in vitro, a few CMV-associated chains were specific for CMV antigens.

With 60 Vbeta and 13 Jbeta primers, the PCR was carried out. Authors' processing steps: Later work found around 80 million unique TCR beta chains, with approximately 12 million shared. Sequencing used immunoSEQ multiplex PCR; TCRdb keeps in-frame clones, though not all of them. The DNA was the basis for D and trimming; V, J and clone size are from that table. Among more than 80,000 clones listed, 70% to 80% were seen once. The origin of this receptor is a female donor in good health and CMV-seronegative. This chain connects TRBV18 to TRBJ1-4; D is uncertain. The sample taken for sequencing was PBMCs. CDR3 sequence: CASSPAVPATNEKLFF. The CDR3, as DNA: TGTGCCAGCTCACCGGCCGTACCTGCAACTAATGAAAAACTGTTTTTT.